This entry describes one T cell receptor beta chain. Its target antigen remains unknown. Within one base of it there is no much larger clone, and no base qualities were kept. The goal of deep resolution MiSeq sequencing was a depth between 1 in 1 million and 1 in 200,000 T cells, and coverage averaged 10x per clonotype. The immunoSEQ hsTCRB Kit was used to generate the TCR beta libraries. The paper's data handling went like this. Data were analyzed with ImmunoSEQ Data Assistant and ImmunoSEQ Analyzer, with V, D and J genes assigned per IMGT definitions. Clonality was computed as one minus normalized Shannon entropy of productive rearrangement frequencies, ranging from 0 to 1. Only overrepresented clonotypes making up at least 0.05% of the repertoire of each patient were included in the public clonotype analysis. More than ten age-matched healthy donor repertoires from immuneACCESS were used as controls for clonality. TCRdb provides this immuneACCESS table in a form limited to in-frame rearrangements. Some clones are lacking; in checked studies, under half of them reflect an unresolved V gene, and why the rest are absent is not known. The V and J calls and the clone size are those of that table, but D and trimming were determined from the DNA. The sample table holds some 200,000 clones, of which more than 65% were seen once. The top ten clonotypes cover approximately 6% of the sample.

This sample was taken from a study of cytotoxic CD8 clonotypes in ibrutinib-treated CLL (dated by TCRdb to about 2021). Study-level background: The cohort included around 15 treatment-naive and fewer than 12 relapsed/refractory patients; around 17 were IGHV unmutated. Responses were partial in approximately 24 patients and complete in 2; after median approximately 69 months follow-up, some 15 stayed in remission and approximately 12 progressed. Response samples were taken after a median of roughly 12 months on treatment, ranging from 6 to 36 months. Samples averaged approximately 260,000 productive templates and around 91,000 productive rearrangements. Of the roughly 86 people in the trial, around 24 had longitudinal samples available. Cryopreserved peripheral blood mononuclear cells were collected at three points: before therapy, at response, and at either sustained remission or disease progression. All remission and progressive disease samples were collected while patients were still receiving ibrutinib. Results the study describes overall, beyond this receptor: Sustained-remission and progressing patients did not have matched sampling times, and lymph node repertoires were not examined. Clonality increased at ibrutinib response, stayed stable in sustained remission, and fell back toward baseline at progression. Baseline clonality was found to be higher than that of age-matched healthy donors and was strongly correlated with circulating CD8+ T-cell counts. Public clonotypes were rare and either shrank or stayed stable during treatment, and the rise in clonality at ibrutinib response reflected expansion of private clonotypes.

Taken with the paper, the label for time point translates to: eleven to twelve months on ibrutinib. For TCR beta library preparation, approximately 2 micrograms of genomic DNA was extracted from cryopreserved PBMCs. Longitudinal blood samples from CLL patients receiving ibrutinib monotherapy were subjected to high-throughput TCR beta sequencing. The patients took part in an open-label, single-center phase 2 trial of ibrutinib monotherapy. The germline V gene (reference sequence) yields MNHEY for CDR1 and SMNVEV for CDR2. V is reduced by 6 bases and J by 6 bases, leaving a spacing of 23 bases between them. The CDR3 has 16 amino acids, counting the end cysteine and phenylalanine. Only the CDR3 DNA is retained, 48 bases long and in frame from the first base.

The V gene is TRBV27 and the J gene is TRBJ1-1; the D gene is perhaps TRBD1, from 6 matching bases. This TCR was sampled from a human donor with chronic lymphocytic leukemia. This sample comprised PBMCs, obtained after 12 months of ibrutinib treatment. In nucleotide form, the sequence is TGTGCCAGCAGCCTTCCCGGGCCGGGACACGAGGCTGAAGCTTTCTTT. This gives the protein CASSLPGPGHEAEAFF.